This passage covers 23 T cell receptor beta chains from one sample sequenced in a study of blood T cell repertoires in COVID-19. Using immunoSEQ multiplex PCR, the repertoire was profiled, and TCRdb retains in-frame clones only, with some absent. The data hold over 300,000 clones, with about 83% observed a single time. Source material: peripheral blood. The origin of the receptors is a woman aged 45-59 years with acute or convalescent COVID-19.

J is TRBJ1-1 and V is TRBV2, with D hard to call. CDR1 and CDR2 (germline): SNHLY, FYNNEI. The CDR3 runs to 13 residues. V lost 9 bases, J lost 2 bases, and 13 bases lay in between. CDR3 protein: CASSAEVNTEAFF. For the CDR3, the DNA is TGTGCCAGTTCGGCGGAGGTTAACACTGAAGCTTTCTTT.

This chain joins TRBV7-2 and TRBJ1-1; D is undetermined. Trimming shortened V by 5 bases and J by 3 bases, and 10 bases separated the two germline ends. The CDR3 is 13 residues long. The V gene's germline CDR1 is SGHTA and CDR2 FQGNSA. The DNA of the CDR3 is TGTGCCAGCAGCCCTAGCAAGTACACTGAAGCTTTCTTT. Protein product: CASSPSKYTEAFF.

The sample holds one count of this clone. The CDR3 DNA reads TGCGCCAGCAGCGAGTGGGGGGGCGGCAATCAGCCCCAGCATTTT. It codes for CASSEWGGGNQPQHF. This chain joins TRBV5-1 and TRBJ1-5, with D maybe TRBD1 (6 bases). Germline assignment: CDR1 SGHRS and CDR2 YFSETQ. V dropped 4 bases and J dropped 2 bases, with 13 bases sitting between them. CDR3 length: 15 amino acids.

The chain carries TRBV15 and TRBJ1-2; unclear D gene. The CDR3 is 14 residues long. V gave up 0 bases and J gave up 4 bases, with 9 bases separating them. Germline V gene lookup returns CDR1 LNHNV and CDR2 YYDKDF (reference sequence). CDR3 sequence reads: CATSRDPGAYGYTF. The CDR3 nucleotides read TGTGCCACCAGCAGAGATCCAGGTGCCTATGGCTACACCTTC.

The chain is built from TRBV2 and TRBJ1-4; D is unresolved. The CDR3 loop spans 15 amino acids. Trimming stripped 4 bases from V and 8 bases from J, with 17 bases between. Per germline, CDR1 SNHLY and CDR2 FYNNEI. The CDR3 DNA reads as TGTGCCAGCAGTGGAGGGTCCTTGGAAGGAGAAAAACTGTTTTTT. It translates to CASSGGSLEGEKLFF.

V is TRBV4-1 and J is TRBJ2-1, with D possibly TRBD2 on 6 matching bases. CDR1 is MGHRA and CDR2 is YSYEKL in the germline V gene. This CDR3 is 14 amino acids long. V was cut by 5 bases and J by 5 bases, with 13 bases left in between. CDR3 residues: CASSTSTGNNEQFF. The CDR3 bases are TGCGCCAGCAGCACTAGCACGGGTAACAATGAGCAGTTCTTC.

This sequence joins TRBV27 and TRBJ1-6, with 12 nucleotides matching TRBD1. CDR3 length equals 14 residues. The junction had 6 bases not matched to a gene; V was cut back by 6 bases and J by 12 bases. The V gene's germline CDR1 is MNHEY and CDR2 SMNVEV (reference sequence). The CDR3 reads CASSPGTGGRPLHF. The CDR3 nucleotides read TGTGCCAGCAGCCCCGGGACAGGGGGCCGACCCCTCCACTTT.

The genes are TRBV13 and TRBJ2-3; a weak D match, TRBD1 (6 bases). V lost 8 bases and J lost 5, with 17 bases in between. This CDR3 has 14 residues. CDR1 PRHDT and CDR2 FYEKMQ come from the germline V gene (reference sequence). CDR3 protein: CASGPQGRGDTQYF. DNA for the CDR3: TGTGCCAGCGGCCCCCAGGGGCGCGGAGATACGCAGTATTTT.

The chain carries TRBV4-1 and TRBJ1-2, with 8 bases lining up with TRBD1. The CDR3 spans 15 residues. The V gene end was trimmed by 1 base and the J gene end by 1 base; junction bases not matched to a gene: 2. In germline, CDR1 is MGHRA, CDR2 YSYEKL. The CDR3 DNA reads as TGCGCCAGCAGCCAAGCACAGGGGGTTAACTATGGCTACACCTTC. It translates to CASSQAQGVNYGYTF.

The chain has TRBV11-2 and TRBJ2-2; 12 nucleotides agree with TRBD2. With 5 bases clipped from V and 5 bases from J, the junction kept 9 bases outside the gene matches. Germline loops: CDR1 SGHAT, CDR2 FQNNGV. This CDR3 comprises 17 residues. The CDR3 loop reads CASSRSLAGGPTGELFF. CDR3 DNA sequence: TGTGCCAGCAGCCGCTCCCTAGCGGGGGGGCCAACCGGGGAGCTGTTTTTT.

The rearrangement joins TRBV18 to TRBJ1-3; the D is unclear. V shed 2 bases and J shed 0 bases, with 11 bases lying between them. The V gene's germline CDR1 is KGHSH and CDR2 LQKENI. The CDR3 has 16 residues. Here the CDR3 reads CASSPLRGTSGNTIYF. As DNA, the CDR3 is TGTGCCAGCTCACCATTACGGGGAACCTCTGGAAACACCATATATTTT.

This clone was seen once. CDR3 loop: CASSLNPGQGASTDTQYF. CDR3 sequence (DNA): TGCGCCAGCAGCCTTAACCCGGGACAGGGGGCCAGCACAGATACGCAGTATTTT. V usage is TRBV4-3 and J usage is TRBJ2-3; 12 bases match TRBD1. V shed 4 bases, J shed 0 bases, and the junction held 8 bases outside the gene matches. This CDR3 is built from 18 residues. Germline lookup yields CDR1 LGHNA and CDR2 YSLEER.

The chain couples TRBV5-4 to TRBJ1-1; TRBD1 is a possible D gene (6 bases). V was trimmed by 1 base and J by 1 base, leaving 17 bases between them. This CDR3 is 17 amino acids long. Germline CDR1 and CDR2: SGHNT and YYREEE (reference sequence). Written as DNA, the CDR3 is TGTGCCAGCAGCTTGACAGGGAGGGGATGGGAGAACACTGAAGCTTTCTTT. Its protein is CASSLTGRGWENTEAFF.

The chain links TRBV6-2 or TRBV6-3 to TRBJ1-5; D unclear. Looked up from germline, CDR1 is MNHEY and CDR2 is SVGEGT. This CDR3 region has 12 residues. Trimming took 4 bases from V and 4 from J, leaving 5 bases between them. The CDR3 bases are TGTGCCAGCAGTTTAGTTAATCAGCCCCAGCATTTT. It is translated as CASSLVNQPQHF.

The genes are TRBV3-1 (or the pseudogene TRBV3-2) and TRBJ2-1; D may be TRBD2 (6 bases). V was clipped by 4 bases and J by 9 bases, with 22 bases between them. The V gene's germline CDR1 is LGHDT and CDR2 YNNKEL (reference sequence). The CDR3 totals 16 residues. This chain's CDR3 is CASSPSGTSHTSEQFF. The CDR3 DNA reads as TGTGCCAGCAGCCCGTCCGGGACTTCGCATACAAGTGAGCAGTTCTTC.

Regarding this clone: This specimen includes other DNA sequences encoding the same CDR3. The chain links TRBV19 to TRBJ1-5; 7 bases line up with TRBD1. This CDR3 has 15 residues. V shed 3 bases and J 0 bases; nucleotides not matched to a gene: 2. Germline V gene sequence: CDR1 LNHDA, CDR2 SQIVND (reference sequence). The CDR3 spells CASSIDRASNQPQHF. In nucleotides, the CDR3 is TGTGCCAGTAGTATCGACAGGGCTAGCAATCAGCCCCAGCATTTT.

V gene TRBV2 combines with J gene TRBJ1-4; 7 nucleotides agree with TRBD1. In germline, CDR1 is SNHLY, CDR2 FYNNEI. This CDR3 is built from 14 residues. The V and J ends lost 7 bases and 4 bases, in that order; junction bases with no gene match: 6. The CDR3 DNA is TGTGCCAGCAAGCAGGGGGACAATAATGAAAAACTGTTTTTT. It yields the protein CASKQGDNNEKLFF.

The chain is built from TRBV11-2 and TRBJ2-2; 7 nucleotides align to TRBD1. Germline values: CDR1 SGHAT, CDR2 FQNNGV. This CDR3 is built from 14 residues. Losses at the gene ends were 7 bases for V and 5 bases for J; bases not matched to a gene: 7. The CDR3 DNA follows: TGTGCCAGCACAGAACAGGGGTGGACCGGGGAGCTGTTTTTT. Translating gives CASTEQGWTGELFF.

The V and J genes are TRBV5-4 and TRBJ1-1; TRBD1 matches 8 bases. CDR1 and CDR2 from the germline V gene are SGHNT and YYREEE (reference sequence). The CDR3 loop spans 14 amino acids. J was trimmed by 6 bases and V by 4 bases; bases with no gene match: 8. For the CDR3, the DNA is TGTGCCAGCAGCGTACAGGGGGTTGAGTCTGAAGCTTTCTTT. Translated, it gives CASSVQGVESEAFF.

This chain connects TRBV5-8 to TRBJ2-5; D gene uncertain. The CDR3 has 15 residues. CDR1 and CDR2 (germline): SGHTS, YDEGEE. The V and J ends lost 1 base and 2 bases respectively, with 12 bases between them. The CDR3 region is CASSLMSGTQETQYF. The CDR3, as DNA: TGTGCCAGCAGCTTGATGTCAGGAACTCAAGAGACCCAGTACTTC.

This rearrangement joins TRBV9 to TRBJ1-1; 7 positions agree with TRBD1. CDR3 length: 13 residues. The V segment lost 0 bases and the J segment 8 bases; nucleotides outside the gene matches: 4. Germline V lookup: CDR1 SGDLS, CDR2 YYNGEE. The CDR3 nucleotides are TGTGCCAGCAGCGTAGGGCAGGGGGACGAAGCTTTCTTT. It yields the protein CASSVGQGDEAFF.

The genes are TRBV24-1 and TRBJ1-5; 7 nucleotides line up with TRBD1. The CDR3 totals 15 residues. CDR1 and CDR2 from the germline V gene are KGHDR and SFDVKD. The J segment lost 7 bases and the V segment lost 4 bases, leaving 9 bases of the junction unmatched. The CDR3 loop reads CATSEGTGAEQPQHF. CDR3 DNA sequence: TGTGCCACCAGTGAGGGAACAGGGGCGGAGCAGCCCCAGCATTTT.

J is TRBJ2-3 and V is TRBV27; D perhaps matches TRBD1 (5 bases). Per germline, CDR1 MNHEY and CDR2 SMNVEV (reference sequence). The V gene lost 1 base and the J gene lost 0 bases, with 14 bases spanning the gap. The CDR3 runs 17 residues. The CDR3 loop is CASSLLQDYSSTDTQYF. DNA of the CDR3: TGTGCCAGCAGTTTATTACAGGATTACTCTAGCACAGATACGCAGTATTTT.